The clone carrying this TCR beta chain turned up a few times. This entry is derived from a study of blood T cell repertoires in COVID-19. Study-level background: Acute and convalescent COVID-19 specimens originated in the United States, Italy and Spain.

Under the authors' procedure: Estimation of nucleated cell counts relied on the amplification of reference gene primers. Libraries were prepared by immunoSEQ multiplex PCR; TCRdb keeps only in-frame clonotypes and omits some of them. V, J and clone size were drawn from that table, and D and trimming were deduced from the DNA. The sample yields 210,000 or so clones, approximately 80% seen once. Germline loops: CDR1 MDHEN, CDR2 SYDVKM. Deletions cut 0 bases from V and 6 bases from J, with 9 bases between. This CDR3 comprises 15 residues. Participants, about 18 to 90 years old, spanned about 26 US areas.

Specimen: PBMCs or T cells enriched from blood (not recorded which). The chain links TRBV28 to TRBJ1-6; no clear D. The TCR comes from a man aged 30-40 years with acute COVID-19. CDR3 in DNA: TGTGCCAGCAGTTTATGGGGAGGAAGTAATTCACCCCTCCACTTT. Protein product: CASSLWGGSNSPLHF.